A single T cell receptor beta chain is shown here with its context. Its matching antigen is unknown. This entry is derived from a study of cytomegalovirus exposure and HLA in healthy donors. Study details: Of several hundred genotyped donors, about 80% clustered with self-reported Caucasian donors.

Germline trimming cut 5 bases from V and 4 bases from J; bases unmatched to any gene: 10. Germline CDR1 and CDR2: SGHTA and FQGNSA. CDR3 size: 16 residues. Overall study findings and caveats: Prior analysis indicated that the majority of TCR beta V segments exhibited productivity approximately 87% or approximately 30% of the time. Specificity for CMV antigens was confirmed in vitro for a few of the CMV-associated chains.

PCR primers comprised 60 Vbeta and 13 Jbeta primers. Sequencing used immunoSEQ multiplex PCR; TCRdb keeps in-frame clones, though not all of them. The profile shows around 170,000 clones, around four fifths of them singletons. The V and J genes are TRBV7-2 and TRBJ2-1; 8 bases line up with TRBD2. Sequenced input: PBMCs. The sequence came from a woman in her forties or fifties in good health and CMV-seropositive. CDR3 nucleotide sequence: TGTGCCAGCAGCCCAATTGGACTAGCAAAGTACAATGAGCAGTTCTTC. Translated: CASSPIGLAKYNEQFF.